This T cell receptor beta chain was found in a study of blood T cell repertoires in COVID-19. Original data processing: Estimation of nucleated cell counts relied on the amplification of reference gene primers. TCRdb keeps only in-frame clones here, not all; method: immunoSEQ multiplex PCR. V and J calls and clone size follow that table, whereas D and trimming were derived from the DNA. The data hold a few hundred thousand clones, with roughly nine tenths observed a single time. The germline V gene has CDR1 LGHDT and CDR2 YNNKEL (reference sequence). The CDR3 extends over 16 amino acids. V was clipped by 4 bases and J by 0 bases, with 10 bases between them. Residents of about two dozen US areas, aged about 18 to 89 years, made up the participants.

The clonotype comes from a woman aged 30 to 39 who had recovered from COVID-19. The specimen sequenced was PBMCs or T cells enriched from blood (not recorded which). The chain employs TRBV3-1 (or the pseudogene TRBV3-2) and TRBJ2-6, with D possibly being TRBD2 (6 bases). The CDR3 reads CASSRLGGSGANVLTF. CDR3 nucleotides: TGTGCCAGCAGCCGGTTGGGGGGCTCTGGGGCCAACGTCCTGACTTTC.